The T cell receptor beta chain under discussion was sequenced for a study of Tregs in tolerant kidney transplant recipients. Study-wide points: Tolerant patients' donor-specific Tregs expanded beyond overall Tregs, suggesting antigen-driven growth.

CDR1 and CDR2 from the germline V gene are SGHDN and FVKESK. This CDR3 comprises 14 residues. Details on this clone: Antigen unknown. The junction shows a germline mismatch at one end, possibly a read error.

Some clones are missing from TCRdb's copy, which holds only in-frame ones; the method was immunoSEQ multiplex PCR. The table records tens of thousands of clones, roughly nine tenths of them present only once. The V gene is TRBV14, the J gene TRBJ2-7, with D perhaps TRBD1 (5 bases). Sequencing used CD4+ T cells from blood, obtained before the transplant. The clonotype comes from a human donor who received a combined kidney and bone marrow transplant. The CDR3 bases are TGTGCCAGCAGCCCCCGGACAATCTCCTCCGAGCAGTACTTC. Its translation is CASSPRTISSEQYF.